The 14 T cell receptor beta chains given below trace back to one sample, sequenced in a study of vaccination effects on CD4 cells after COVID-19 (dated by TCRdb to between 2021 and 2024). No antigen is known for these receptors. The library relied on the immunoSEQ multiplex PCR assay. The table comes from immuneACCESS by way of TCRdb, which keeps in-frame sequences with V and J called. Part of the clones is missing from these tables; in studies checked, under half for an unresolved V gene and the rest for unknown reasons. In this sample the table shows 30,000 to 40,000 clones, around 72% of which occur a single time. The ten largest clones add up to approximately 6.3% of the sample. After 10 to 11 days of culture, CD4+ T cells were isolated with the EasySep CD4+ T cell isolation kit. PCR-confirmed SARS-CoV-2 infection had occurred in convalescent patients between March and December 2020, before the Alpha, Beta and Delta variants emerged in the United States. Participants received two doses of either the BNT162b2 or the mRNA-1273 mRNA SARS-CoV-2 vaccine.

The input for sequencing was CD4+ T cells from PBMCs cultured without peptide, taken after COVID-19 vaccination. Receptor source: a human donor who had a prior SARS-CoV-2 infection.

The rearrangement joins TRBV2 to TRBJ1-2, with a tentative D call TRBD1 (6 bases). CDR3 size: 14 residues. With 6 bases removed from V and 3 bases from J, the gap between germline ends came to 14 bases. Germline values: CDR1 SNHLY, CDR2 FYNNEI. The CDR3 loop reads CASRKDSNDYGYTF. CDR3 DNA: TGTGCCAGCAGGAAGGACAGCAATGACTATGGCTACACCTTC.

This chain uses TRBV23-1 with TRBJ1-2, with a tentative D call TRBD1 (6 bases). TRBV23-1 is placed among ORFs of uncertain function. Trimming left V 4 bases short and J 8 bases short, with 29 bases between. This CDR3 is 18 amino acids long. The CDR3 region is CASSRQLGTGLAEGGYTF. The CDR3 nucleotides read TGCGCCAGCAGTCGCCAATTGGGAACAGGGTTAGCCGAAGGAGGCTACACCTTC.

In nucleotides, the CDR3 is TGCAGCGTACAAACAGGGTCTGGAAACACCATATATTTT. It translates to CSVQTGSGNTIYF. The rearrangement joins TRBV29-1 to TRBJ1-3; possibly TRBD1 for D (6 bases). Trimming cost V 6 bases and J 1 base, with 10 bases left between them. Germline CDR1 SQVTM, CDR2 ANQGSEA. This CDR3 comprises 13 residues. Variable domain in full (rest from reference TRBV29-1 and TRBJ1-3): SAVISQKPSRDICQRGTSLTIQCQVDSQVTMMFWYRQQPGQSLTLIATANQGSEATYESGFVIDKFPISRPNLTFSTLTVSNMSPEDSSIYLCSVQTGSGNTIYFGEGSWLTVV.

The rearrangement joins TRBV12-3 or TRBV12-4 to TRBJ1-2; D is uncertain. The V and J ends lost 6 bases and 5 bases respectively, with 10 bases between them. The CDR3 spans 12 residues. The CDR3 DNA follows: TGTGCCAGCAGCCGCGGGGTATATGGCTACACCTTC. Protein sequence: CASSRGVYGYTF.

The V and J genes are TRBV30 and TRBJ2-7; D is possibly TRBD1 (6 bases). Trimming took off 0 bases at V and 4 bases at J, with 16 bases between the two ends. Per germline, CDR1 GTSNPN and CDR2 SVGIG (reference sequence). The CDR3 extends over 15 amino acids. The CDR3 nucleotides read TGTGCCTGGAGTGTTACAGGGCCGGGGATATACGAGCAGTACTTC. Encoded protein: CAWSVTGPGIYEQYF.

This rearrangement joins TRBV25-1 to TRBJ2-3; 8 nucleotides line up with TRBD1. The CDR3 runs 13 residues. Germline values: CDR1 MGHDK, CDR2 SYGVNS. The V gene end was trimmed by 6 bases and the J gene end by 5 bases; junction bases not matched to a gene: 4. CDR3 in DNA: TGTGCCAGCAGGGGACAGGCACTAGATACGCAGTATTTT. Translating gives CASRGQALDTQYF.

This chain uses TRBV25-1 with TRBJ1-4; tentative D call: TRBD1 (6 bases). The CDR3 is 15 amino acids. Germline lookup yields CDR1 MGHDK and CDR2 SYGVNS. Trimming cost V 1 base and J 7 bases, with 13 bases left between them. CDR3 nucleotide sequence: TGTGCCAGCAGTGAATTCGGGGGCGGTGGTGAAAAACTGTTTTTT. Translation gives CASSEFGGGGEKLFF.

J is TRBJ1-4 and V is TRBV2; D call uncertain. Trimming took 5 bases from V and 5 from J, leaving 9 bases between them. Germline V gives CDR1 SNHLY, CDR2 FYNNEI. The CDR3 contains 13 residues. CDR3 sequence: CASSRTENEKLFF. DNA of the CDR3: TGTGCCAGCAGTAGAACAGAAAATGAAAAACTGTTTTTT.

The rearrangement joins TRBV3-1 (or the pseudogene TRBV3-2) to TRBJ1-2; no firm D call. Germline loops: CDR1 LGHDT, CDR2 YNNKEL (reference sequence). V lost 2 bases, J lost 5 bases, and 9 bases lay in between. The CDR3 is 13 residues long. The CDR3 nucleotides read TGTGCCAGCAGCCAATTTCTGGGTTATGGCTACACCTTC. Translation gives CASSQFLGYGYTF.

The V and J genes are TRBV11-3 and TRBJ2-5, with TRBD1 identical over 11 bases. The CDR3 has 15 residues. The V gene's germline CDR1 is SGHNT and CDR2 YENEEA. The trim removed 4 bases at V and 4 bases at J, leaving 5 bases unmatched. CDR3 DNA sequence: TGTGCCAGCAGCTCCGTGGGACAGGGGGGAGAGACCCAGTACTTC. Protein product: CASSSVGQGGETQYF.

The chain links TRBV28 to TRBJ1-2, with TRBD1 identical over 11 bases. Germline V lookup: CDR1 MDHEN, CDR2 SYDVKM. V shed 11 bases, J shed 8 bases, and the junction held 7 bases outside the gene matches. The CDR3 spans 12 residues. The CDR3 spells CALRRTGGGYTF. As DNA, the CDR3 is TGTGCCCTCAGGAGGACAGGGGGCGGCTACACCTTC.

The chain links TRBV9 to TRBJ1-3; 7 positions match TRBD1. This CDR3 comprises 16 residues. The germline V gene has CDR1 SGDLS and CDR2 YYNGEE. The trim removed 6 bases at V and 0 bases at J, leaving 9 bases unmatched. CDR3 sequence reads: CASTRTGKSSGNTIYF. CDR3 bases: TGTGCCAGCACCCGGACAGGCAAGTCCTCTGGAAACACCATATATTTT.

The chain uses TRBV19 and TRBJ2-7, with 7 bases matching TRBD1. There are 13 residues in the CDR3. V shed 4 bases and J 2 bases; nucleotides not matched to a gene: 2. Germline loops: CDR1 LNHDA, CDR2 SQIVND (reference sequence). The CDR3 nucleotides read TGTGCCAGTAGTACCCAGGGGGCCTACGAGCAGTACTTC. Protein sequence: CASSTQGAYEQYF.

The chain recombines TRBV7-8 with TRBJ2-7; 9 bases align to TRBD1. The germline V gene encodes CDR1 SGHVS and CDR2 FQNEAQ. The length of the CDR3 is 14 residues. Trimming at V came to 5 bases and at J to 3 bases, leaving 5 bases not matched to a gene. CDR3 loop: CASSRDREIYEQYF. CDR3 DNA sequence: TGTGCCAGCAGCCGGGACAGGGAAATCTACGAGCAGTACTTC.